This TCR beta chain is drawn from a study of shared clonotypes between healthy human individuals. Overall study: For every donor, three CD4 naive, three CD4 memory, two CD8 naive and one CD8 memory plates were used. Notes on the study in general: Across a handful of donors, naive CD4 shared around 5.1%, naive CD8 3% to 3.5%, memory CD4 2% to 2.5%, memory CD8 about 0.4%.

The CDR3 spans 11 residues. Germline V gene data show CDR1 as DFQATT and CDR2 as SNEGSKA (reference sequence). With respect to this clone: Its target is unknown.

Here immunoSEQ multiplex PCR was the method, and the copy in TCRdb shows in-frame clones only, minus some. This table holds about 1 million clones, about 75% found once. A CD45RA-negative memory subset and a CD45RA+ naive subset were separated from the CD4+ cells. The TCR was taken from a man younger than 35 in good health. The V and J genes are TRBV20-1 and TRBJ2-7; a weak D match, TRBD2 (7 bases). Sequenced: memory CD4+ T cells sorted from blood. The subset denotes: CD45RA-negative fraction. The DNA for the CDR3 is TGCAGCCTAGGGGGGGACTACGAGCAGTACTTC. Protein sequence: CSLGGDYEQYF.